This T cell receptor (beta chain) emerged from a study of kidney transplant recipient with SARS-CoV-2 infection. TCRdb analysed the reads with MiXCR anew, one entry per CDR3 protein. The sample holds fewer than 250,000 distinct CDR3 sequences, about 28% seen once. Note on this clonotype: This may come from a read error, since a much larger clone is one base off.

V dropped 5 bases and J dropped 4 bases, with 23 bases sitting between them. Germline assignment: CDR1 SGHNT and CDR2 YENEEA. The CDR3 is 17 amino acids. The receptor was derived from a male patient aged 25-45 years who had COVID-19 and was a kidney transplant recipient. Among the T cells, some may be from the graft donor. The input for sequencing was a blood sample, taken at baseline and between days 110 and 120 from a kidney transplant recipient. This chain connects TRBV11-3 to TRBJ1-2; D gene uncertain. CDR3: CASSASCDLGKTYGYTF. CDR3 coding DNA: TGTGCCAGCAGCGCGTCGTGCGATCTCGGAAAGACCTATGGCTACACCTTC. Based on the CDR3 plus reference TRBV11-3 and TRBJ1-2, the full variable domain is EAGVVQSPRYKIIEKKQPVAFWCNPISGHNTLYWYLQNLGQGPELLIRYENEEAVDDSQLPKDRFSAERLKGVDSTLKIQPAELGDSAVYLCASSASCDLGKTYGYTFGSGTRLTVV.